What follows are 17 T cell receptor beta chains derived from one specimen sequenced in a study of CD8 T cells in ankylosing spondylitis. General study findings and limits: One TCR beta motif, made up of fewer than 10 highly homologous variants, appeared characteristic of ankylosing spondylitis blood.

These receptors have no known antigen. TCRdb independently ran MiXCR on the 5' RACE reads; one entry per CDR3 protein. The sample records about 700,000 distinct CDR3 sequences, roughly 20% being singletons. The sequencing sample was made of blood, either unsorted or a sorted T cell fraction (not recorded which). The origin of the receptors is a male donor with ankylosing spondylitis.

This clonotype was detected a few times. The chain carries TRBV11-2 and TRBJ1-1; TRBD1 might be the D (5 bases). Germline CDR1 is SGHAT and CDR2 is FQNNGV. The CDR3 length is 13 residues. V was shortened by 3 bases and J by 7 bases, with 12 bases between the two germline ends. The DNA of the CDR3 is TGTGCCAGCAGCTTTAGTGCGGGGGGTGAAGCTTTCTTT. It is translated as CASSFSAGGEAFF.

This chain uses TRBV20-1 with TRBJ2-3, with a possible D match to TRBD1 (8 bases). V was clipped by 5 bases and J by 3 bases, with 21 bases between them. Germline V gives CDR1 DFQATT, CDR2 SNEGSKA (reference sequence). The CDR3 is made up of 16 amino acids. This chain's CDR3 is CSALRRQGTTTDTQYF. CDR3 coding DNA: TGCAGTGCTCTTCGACGACAGGGGACTACTACAGATACGCAGTATTTT.

CDR3 in amino acids: CSAIQGVGNTIYF. CDR3 sequence (DNA): TGCAGTGCTATTCAGGGGGTTGGAAACACCATATATTTT. The chain is built from TRBV20-1 and TRBJ1-3; 7 bases map to TRBD1. The germline gives CDR1 DFQATT, CDR2 SNEGSKA (reference sequence). The CDR3 runs to 13 residues. The trim removed 4 bases at V and 3 bases at J, leaving 3 bases unmatched.

A few counts support this clonotype. As DNA, the CDR3 is TGCGCCAGCAGCCAAGTTGTAACCGACAAGCAGTACTTC. This encodes CASSQVVTDKQYF. V usage is TRBV4-1 and J usage is TRBJ2-7; D gene unclear. The ends were cut back, 1 base at V and 8 bases at J, with 12 bases in the middle. The CDR3 spans 13 residues. Germline V gene data show CDR1 as MGHRA and CDR2 as YSYEKL.

This clonotype was found many times. CDR3 DNA sequence: TGCAGTGCTTTCCGAGATGAAAAACTGTTTTTT. It specifies CSAFRDEKLFF. The V call is TRBV20-1, the J call TRBJ1-4; D not certain. The length of the CDR3 is 11 residues. V was pared by 5 bases and J by 6 bases, with 7 bases between. Germline V gene data show CDR1 as DFQATT and CDR2 as SNEGSKA (reference sequence).

The chain couples TRBV15 to TRBJ1-4; TRBD1 matches 10 bases. V trimming: 3 bases; J trimming: 1 base; junction bases outside the gene matches: 5. The V gene's germline CDR1 is LNHNV and CDR2 YYDKDF (reference sequence). The CDR3 has 17 amino acids. The DNA for the CDR3 is TGTGCCACCAGCAGTCTCGGACAGGGGGGAACTAATGAAAAACTGTTTTTT. Translation: CATSSLGQGGTNEKLFF.

The chain is built from TRBV6-1 and TRBJ1-1, with 8 nucleotides matching TRBD1. The J segment lost 7 bases and the V segment lost 8 bases, leaving 15 bases of the junction unmatched. The CDR3 has 15 residues. CDR1 and CDR2 from the germline V gene are MNHNS and SASEGT. This CDR3 reads CASSRAGQGRSEAFF. In DNA, the CDR3 is TGTGCCAGCTCTCGAGCAGGACAGGGTAGGAGTGAAGCTTTCTTT.

In this sample, this clonotype turned up a few times. The chain recombines TRBV6-2 or TRBV6-3 with TRBJ2-7, with 8 positions matching TRBD1. J lost 2 bases, V lost 6 bases, and 9 bases had no gene match. CDR3 size: 15 residues. Germline V gives CDR1 MNHEY, CDR2 SVGEGT. CDR3: CASSQTGANPYEQYF. The CDR3 region has the DNA TGTGCCAGCAGCCAGACAGGGGCCAACCCCTACGAGCAGTACTTC.

This clonotype came up a few times. This chain joins TRBV4-3 and TRBJ2-1; D uncertain. The CDR3 totals 16 residues. Germline V gives CDR1 LGHNA, CDR2 YSLEER. The ends were cut back, 1 base at V and 6 bases at J, with 16 bases in the middle. The DNA of the CDR3 is TGCGCCAGCAGCCAAGGCCGAAGAAGGGTCCCCAATGAGCAGTTCTTC. Translation gives CASSQGRRRVPNEQFF.

This clonotype has a handful of counts. This sequence joins TRBV12-3 or TRBV12-4 and TRBJ2-5; D possibly corresponds to TRBD1 (5 bases). V lost 6 bases, J lost 10 bases, and 18 bases lay in between. This CDR3 has 13 amino acids. CDR3 in amino acids: CASSRDPKGDQYF. CDR3 DNA sequence: TGTGCCAGCAGCCGAGACCCCAAAGGGGACCAGTACTTC.

This chain connects TRBV7-9 to TRBJ2-5, with 7 bases aligning to TRBD2. The V and J ends lost 5 bases and 5 bases, in that order; junction bases with no gene match: 14. The germline CDR1 and CDR2 sequences are SEHNR and FQNEAQ (reference sequence). The CDR3 contains 16 residues. CDR3 DNA sequence: TGTGCCAGCAGCCGCGGTGGCGGGAGTATAGGCGAGACCCAGTACTTC. As protein: CASSRGGGSIGETQYF.

This chain joins TRBV5-1 and TRBJ2-1; 12 bases agree with TRBD2. The length of the CDR3 is 15 residues. Germline V CDR1 and CDR2: SGHRS, YFSETQ. Losses at the gene ends were 6 bases for V and 4 bases for J; bases not matched to a gene: 5. The DNA for the CDR3 is TGCGCCAGCAATCCACTAGCGGGGGGATACAATGAGCAGTTCTTC. Its translation: CASNPLAGGYNEQFF.

This clonotype was seen only a few times. This chain connects TRBV6-1 to TRBJ1-2; the D is unclear. V gave up 5 bases and J gave up 8 bases, with 18 bases separating them. CDR1 is MNHNS, CDR2 SASEGT, per germline. This CDR3 is built from 14 residues. The CDR3 coding sequence is TGTGCCAGCAGTCGAAAGACGGGTCCCAAAGGCTACACCTTC. Residues: CASSRKTGPKGYTF.

The chain links TRBV28 to TRBJ2-2, with 8 nucleotides matching TRBD2. Germline V gene sequence: CDR1 MDHEN, CDR2 SYDVKM. V lost 5 bases to trimming and J lost 4 bases; unmatched junction nucleotides: 6. There are 15 residues in the CDR3. The DNA of the CDR3 is TGTGCCAGCAGTAACGCAGCGGGAGCCACCGGGGAGCTGTTTTTT. Its protein product is CASSNAAGATGELFF.

This chain uses TRBV6-1 with TRBJ2-6, with TRBD2 as a possible D gene (5 bases). Trimming cost V 4 bases and J 1 base, with 8 bases left between them. The CDR3 sequence is 15 residues long. CDR1 is MNHNS and CDR2 is SASEGT in the germline V gene. The CDR3 DNA sequence: TGTGCCAGCAGTGTGGAGGCATCTGGGGCCAACGTCCTGACTTTC. Residues: CASSVEASGANVLTF.

The chain has TRBV5-1 and TRBJ2-1; possible D gene TRBD2, 6 bases. V was trimmed by 1 base and J by 5 bases, leaving 13 bases between them. Germline lookup yields CDR1 SGHRS and CDR2 YFSETQ. The CDR3 covers 15 residues. The CDR3 coding sequence is TGCGCCAGCAGCTTGAGAAGTAGCGGCGACAATGAGCAGTTCTTC. Amino acids: CASSLRSSGDNEQFF. Supplemented by reference TRBV5-1 and TRBJ2-1, the full variable domain reads KAGVTQTPRYLIKTRGQQVTLSCSPISGHRSVSWYQQTPGQGLQFLFEYFSETQRNKGNFPGRFSGRQFSNSRSEMNVSTLELGDSALYLCASSLRSSGDNEQFFGPGTRLTVL.

This clonotype occurred a few times. V gene TRBV3-1 combines with J gene TRBJ1-5, with D possibly TRBD1 on 5 matching bases. From germline, CDR1 is LGHDT and CDR2 YNNKEL (reference sequence). The CDR3 sequence is 14 residues long. V dropped 3 bases and J dropped 7 bases, with 13 bases sitting between them. The CDR3 region is CASSHWGLGQPQHF. DNA for the CDR3: TGTGCCAGCAGCCACTGGGGGTTGGGCCAGCCCCAGCATTTT.